This TCR beta chain was observed in a study of Ad26.COV2.S vaccination and SARS-CoV-2 variants. Notes on the study in general: Post-vaccination breadth of spike-specific CD8+ and CD4+ T cell responses was reportedly substantial. Vaccinees displayed broader spike-specific TCR repertoires than placebo recipients.

Libraries were prepared by immunoSEQ multiplex PCR; TCRdb keeps only in-frame clonotypes and omits some of them. Of over 400,000 clones detected, approximately 89% appear once; the ten largest clones hold just over 2.5%. Trimming took 3 bases from V and 1 from J, leaving 6 bases between them. Germline-derived CDR1 and CDR2 are SGHNT and YENEEA. This CDR3 is built from 14 residues. Points on this clone: Its antigen is unknown.

As to treatment: about 20 received Ad26.COV2.S at low or high dose, single or two shots; 5 received placebo; per-sample allocation not given. Samples analyzed were those drawn on day 63 after the first vaccine or placebo injection. This chain links TRBV11-3 with TRBJ2-2; TRBD2 is a possible D gene (6 bases). The TCR comes from a person aged 18-65 years who received the Ad26.COV2.S COVID-19 vaccine or a placebo. The sample consisted of peripheral blood, taken in a trial of Ad26.COV2.S vaccine versus placebo. The CDR3 DNA follows: TGTGCCAGCAGCTTGGGGGGGAACACCGGGGAGCTGTTTTTT. It yields the protein CASSLGGNTGELFF.